Listed below are T cell receptor beta chains from one sample, sequenced in a study of identical twins. TCRdb ran MiXCR on the 5' RACE reads and lists one entry per CDR3 protein. The sample holds approximately 1.8 million distinct CDR3 sequences; roughly 35% are singletons and the top ten take about 0.27%. Sequenced sample: cord blood. The receptors shown here come from a newborn girl in good health. CDR3s include the opening cysteine and the closing phenylalanine or tryptophan. The order of the fields is J gene, V gene, D gene, clone size, CDR3 DNA, CDR3 protein. D genes are given only for firm matches. Rows may omit the clone size; those that give it use once, few, many or a size class.

TRBJ1-2 TRBV5-6 - - TGTGCCAGCGGGCAGGGATGCAACTATGGCTACACCTTC CASGQGCNYGYTF
TRBJ2-2 TRBV29-1 - - TGCAGCGTTGGGAGCACCGGGGAGCTGTTTTTT CSVGSTGELFF
TRBJ2-7 TRBV9 - - TGTGCCAGCAGCGTAGAGTCGGGGGAGACCTACGAGCAGTACTTC CASSVESGETYEQYF
TRBJ2-3 TRBV27 - few TGTGCCAGCAGTTTAATTTCAGGGTTAGCGGCCTCCGATACGCAGTATTTT CASSLISGLAASDTQYF
TRBJ1-2 TRBV24-1 - - TGTGCCACCAGCCCTGGCTACACCTTC CATSPGYTF
TRBJ1-1 TRBV29-1 - - TGCGTCCAAAGGACAGTCATGAACACTGAAGCTTTCTTT CVQRTVMNTEAFF
TRBJ2-3 TRBV7-9 TRBD1 few TGTGCCAGCAGCTCATGGACAGGGGCCGTCACAGATACGCAGTATTTT CASSSWTGAVTDTQYF
TRBJ2-3 TRBV11-2 - - TGTGCCAGCAGTGCCAAATCGTGGGATCCGCAGTATTTT CASSAKSWDPQYF
TRBJ2-3 TRBV10-3 - - TGTGCCATCAGTAGCCTAGATCCCCGAGATACGCAGTATTTT CAISSLDPRDTQYF
TRBJ2-1 TRBV20-1 TRBD2 - TGCAGTGCTAGACTAGCGGGAGCTCATGGTGAGCAGTTCTTC CSARLAGAHGEQFF
TRBJ1-5 TRBV10-3 - few TGTGCCATCAGTGAGTCGATTTCCAGATATAGCAATCAGCCCCAGCATTTT CAISESISRYSNQPQHF
TRBJ2-1 TRBV3-1 TRBD1 - TGTGCCAGCAGCCCGCCGGGACAGGGAACCAATGAGCAGTTCTTC CASSPPGQGTNEQFF
TRBJ2-3 TRBV29-1 TRBD1 few TGCAGCGTTGACCCTGGACAGGGGACAGATACGCAGTATTTT CSVDPGQGTDTQYF
TRBJ2-7 TRBV3-1 - - TGTGCCAGCAGCCAAGATCAGGGCGGAAGGGCCTACGAGCAGTACTTC CASSQDQGGRAYEQYF
TRBJ2-1 TRBV20-1 TRBD2 - TGCAGTGGCTCTAGCGGGAGTGGCGATGAGCAGTTCTTC CSGSSGSGDEQFF
TRBJ2-6 TRBV7-9 - - TGTGCCAGCAGCTTTCCCGACGTCCTGACTTTC CASSFPDVLTF